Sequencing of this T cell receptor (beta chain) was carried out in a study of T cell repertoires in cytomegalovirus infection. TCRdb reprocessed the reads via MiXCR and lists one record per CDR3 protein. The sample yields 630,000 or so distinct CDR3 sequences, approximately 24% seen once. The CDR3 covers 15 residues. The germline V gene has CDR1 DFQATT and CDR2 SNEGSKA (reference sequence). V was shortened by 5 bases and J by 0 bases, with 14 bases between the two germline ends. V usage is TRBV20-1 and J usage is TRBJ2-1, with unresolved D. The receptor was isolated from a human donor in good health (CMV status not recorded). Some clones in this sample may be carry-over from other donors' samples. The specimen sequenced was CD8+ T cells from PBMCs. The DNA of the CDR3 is TGCAGTGCTCGTTTGGACGCGAGCTCCTACAATGAGCAGTTCTTC. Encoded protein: CSARLDASSYNEQFF.